Following are 20 T cell receptor beta chains from one sample sequenced in a study of response to subunit inactivated influenza vaccine. MiXCR, applied by TCRdb to the RT-PCR reads, yields one record per CDR3 protein. The top ten hold less than 15% of the sample, which has fewer than 600,000 distinct CDR3 sequences, less than 7.5% seen once. The input for sequencing was PBMCs from blood, taken roughly 24 months after vaccination. The source is a man aged 50-75 years who received an inactivated influenza vaccine.

This clonotype showed up many times. The chain couples TRBV12-3 or TRBV12-4 to TRBJ2-5; 10 bases line up with TRBD2. The J segment lost 2 bases and the V segment lost 6 bases, leaving 3 bases of the junction unmatched. CDR3 length equals 14 residues. The CDR3 spells CASRGAGGQETQYF. Here the CDR3 DNA reads TGTGCCAGCAGGGGAGCGGGAGGGCAAGAGACCCAGTACTTC.

The CDR3, as DNA: TGTGCCAGCAGGGGCAATAGACAGGGACCTAGAGTGAACACTGAAGCTTTCTTT. It is translated as CASRGNRQGPRVNTEAFF. The rearrangement joins TRBV6-1 to TRBJ1-1, with 7 bases that match TRBD1. The CDR3 consists of 18 residues. V lost 6 bases to trimming and J lost 0 bases; unmatched junction nucleotides: 16. Per germline, CDR1 MNHNS and CDR2 SASEGT.

The chain links TRBV6-5 to TRBJ1-1, with 10 bases aligning to TRBD1. The CDR3 covers 15 residues. The germline V gene has CDR1 MNHEY and CDR2 SVGAGI. V shed 4 bases and J 1 base; nucleotides not matched to a gene: 3. CDR3 bases: TGTGCCAGCAGTTCCGGGGACAGGGGGAACACTGAAGCTTTCTTT. Translating it yields CASSSGDRGNTEAFF.

The chain has TRBV20-1 and TRBJ2-1; possible D gene TRBD1, 6 bases. This CDR3 has 15 amino acids. Germline V gene sequence: CDR1 DFQATT, CDR2 SNEGSKA (reference sequence). V lost 6 bases and J 5 bases, leaving 20 bases between the germline ends. CDR3 sequence (DNA): TGCAGTGCCATCAGGGGACCACCTGCCCACAATGAGCAGTTCTTC. As protein: CSAIRGPPAHNEQFF.

This clonotype was seen repeatedly, ten times or more. The J gene is TRBJ2-5, the V gene TRBV6-2 or TRBV6-3; a possible D gene is TRBD1 (6 bases). From germline, CDR1 is MNHEY and CDR2 SVGEGT. V gave up 4 bases and J gave up 10 bases, with 16 bases separating them. This CDR3 contains 13 residues. In DNA form, the CDR3 reads TGTGCCAGCAGTTTGGACGGGTCAGGGGTCCAGTACTTC. Translated: CASSLDGSGVQYF.

This clonotype was seen a few times. V is TRBV20-1 and J is TRBJ2-7; 8 bases map to TRBD2. Germline V lookup: CDR1 DFQATT, CDR2 SNEGSKA (reference sequence). This CDR3 has 12 amino acids. With 7 bases clipped from V and 2 bases from J, the junction kept 4 bases outside the gene matches. In nucleotides, the CDR3 is TGCAGTGTTGCGGGGGGCACCTACGAGCAGTACTTC. Amino acids: CSVAGGTYEQYF.

This clonotype has just a few counts. This chain joins TRBV6-1 and TRBJ1-1, with TRBD1 matching 8 bases. V was pared by 6 bases and J by 8 bases, with 11 bases of the junction left unmatched. CDR1 MNHNS and CDR2 SASEGT come from the germline V gene. The CDR3 loop spans 14 amino acids. As DNA, the CDR3 is TGTGCCAGCAGGCTCGGAAACTACAGGGGGGAAGCTTTCTTT. Translated: CASRLGNYRGEAFF.

This clonotype came up a few times. The chain is built from TRBV29-1 and TRBJ2-7, with a tentative D call TRBD1 (7 bases). The CDR3 loop spans 11 amino acids. V lost 4 bases and J 6 bases, leaving 10 bases between the germline ends. CDR1 and CDR2 from the germline V gene are SQVTM and ANQGSEA. CDR3 residues: CSVVRGVEQYF. The CDR3 nucleotides read TGCAGCGTTGTCAGGGGGGTCGAGCAGTACTTC.

The gene calls are TRBV6-1 and TRBJ1-6; 7 nucleotides line up with TRBD1. V shed 10 bases, J shed 4 bases, and the junction held 10 bases outside the gene matches. Germline V CDR1 and CDR2: MNHNS, SASEGT. The CDR3 spans 15 residues. DNA of the CDR3: TGTGCCACAATCCGGGACAGACTATATAATTCACCCCTCCACTTT. Protein sequence: CATIRDRLYNSPLHF.

This chain joins TRBV3-1 and TRBJ1-4; unclear D gene. Trimming stripped 0 bases from V and 0 bases from J, with 8 bases between. This CDR3 contains 16 residues. CDR1 is LGHDT and CDR2 is YNNKEL in the germline V gene (reference sequence). CDR3 in amino acids: CASSQDLTATNEKLFF. The DNA of the CDR3 is TGTGCCAGCAGCCAAGATCTTACTGCAACTAATGAAAAACTGTTTTTT. Looking up the rest from reference TRBV3-1 and TRBJ1-4 gives the full variable domain: DTAVSQTPKYLVTQMGNDKSIKCEQNLGHDTMYWYKQDSKKFLKIMFSYNNKELIINETVPNRFSPKSPDKAHLNLHINSLELGDSAVYFCASSQDLTATNEKLFFGSGTQLSVL.

This clonotype was found a few times. The V and J genes are TRBV6-1 and TRBJ2-5; 11 bases map to TRBD2. The CDR3 covers 14 residues. Unmatched junction bases numbered 4, after V lost 6 bases and J lost 4 bases. Germline CDR1 and CDR2: MNHNS and SASEGT. CDR3 region: CASSPTSGGETQYF. DNA of the CDR3: TGTGCCAGCAGCCCTACTAGCGGGGGAGAGACCCAGTACTTC.

This clonotype was detected many times. This rearrangement joins TRBV20-1 to TRBJ2-3; the match to TRBD2 covers 10 bases. Per germline, CDR1 DFQATT and CDR2 SNEGSKA (reference sequence). The junction had 8 bases not matched to a gene; V was cut back by 0 bases and J by 5 bases. The CDR3 runs to 16 residues. CDR3 coding DNA: TGCAGTGCTAGAGATACCCTAGCGGGAGTGGGAGATACGCAGTATTTT. Its protein product is CSARDTLAGVGDTQYF.

In its sample, this clonotype was seen a few times. The chain joins TRBV20-1 to TRBJ1-4, with TRBD1 as a possible D gene (6 bases). CDR1 is DFQATT and CDR2 is SNEGSKA in the germline V gene (reference sequence). This CDR3 region has 12 residues. The CDR3, as DNA: TGCAGCGCGAGGGGGACGAATGAAAAACTGTTTTTT. This encodes CSARGTNEKLFF.

This clonotype was seen ten or more times. The gene calls are TRBV5-5 and TRBJ1-1; D is possibly TRBD1 (6 bases). Trimming cost V 0 bases and J 4 bases, with 22 bases left between them. The CDR3 runs 18 residues. CDR1 SGHKS and CDR2 YYEKEE come from the germline V gene (reference sequence). The CDR3 coding sequence is TGTGCCAGCAGCTTGGTAGAATTCGGGGGAGGGGGGAGCACTGAAGCTTTCTTT. Translated, it gives CASSLVEFGGGGSTEAFF.

This clonotype was observed at least ten times. The chain recombines TRBV12-3 or TRBV12-4 with TRBJ2-1, with 8 bases fitting TRBD2. J was trimmed by 8 bases and V by 3 bases; bases with no gene match: 6. The CDR3 runs 14 residues. This chain's CDR3 is CASSFSGGRDEQFF. CDR3 bases: TGTGCCAGCAGTTTTTCGGGGGGGCGGGATGAGCAGTTCTTC.

This clonotype was picked up many times. The chain couples TRBV4-2 to TRBJ2-1; 9 nucleotides match TRBD1. V gave up 2 bases and J gave up 5 bases; unmatched junction bases: 13. Germline V gene lookup returns CDR1 LGHNA and CDR2 YNFKEQ. This CDR3 has 18 amino acids. CDR3 nucleotides: TGTGCCAGCAGCCAACGACGGCCGGGGGGACAGGGCCACAATGAGCAGTTCTTC. As protein: CASSQRRPGGQGHNEQFF.

J is TRBJ1-1 and V is TRBV20-1; D is undetermined. The CDR3 consists of 16 residues. Looked up from germline, CDR1 is DFQATT and CDR2 is SNEGSKA (reference sequence). Trimming cost V 6 bases and J 0 bases, with 20 bases left between them. The CDR3 loop is CSAPNRAVSMNTEAFF. The CDR3 DNA reads as TGCAGTGCCCCCAATAGGGCGGTTAGTATGAACACTGAAGCTTTCTTT.

The rearrangement joins TRBV20-1 to TRBJ2-7; TRBD1 aligns across 8 bases. Germline CDR1 DFQATT, CDR2 SNEGSKA (reference sequence). The CDR3 covers 12 residues. This CDR3 reads CSSQGVTYEQYF. The DNA of the CDR3 is TGCAGCTCACAGGGGGTGACCTACGAGCAGTACTTC.

There are a few counts of this clonotype. This chain links TRBV13 with TRBJ1-4; no clear D. The CDR3 runs to 14 residues. In germline, CDR1 is PRHDT, CDR2 FYEKMQ (reference sequence). Trimming removed 0 bases from V and 6 bases from J, with 8 bases in between. CDR3 residues: CASSLGQIDEKLFF. As DNA, the CDR3 is TGTGCCAGCAGCTTAGGGCAGATAGATGAAAAACTGTTTTTT.

This clonotype was counted a few times. The genes are TRBV9 and TRBJ1-6; no firm D call. The V end lost 0 bases, the J end lost 0 bases, and 7 bases lay between the germline ends. The CDR3 covers 16 residues. From germline, CDR1 is SGDLS and CDR2 YYNGEE. CDR3 amino acids: CASSVDPSSYNSPLHF. The CDR3, as DNA: TGTGCCAGCAGCGTAGATCCGAGCTCCTATAATTCACCCCTCCACTTT.